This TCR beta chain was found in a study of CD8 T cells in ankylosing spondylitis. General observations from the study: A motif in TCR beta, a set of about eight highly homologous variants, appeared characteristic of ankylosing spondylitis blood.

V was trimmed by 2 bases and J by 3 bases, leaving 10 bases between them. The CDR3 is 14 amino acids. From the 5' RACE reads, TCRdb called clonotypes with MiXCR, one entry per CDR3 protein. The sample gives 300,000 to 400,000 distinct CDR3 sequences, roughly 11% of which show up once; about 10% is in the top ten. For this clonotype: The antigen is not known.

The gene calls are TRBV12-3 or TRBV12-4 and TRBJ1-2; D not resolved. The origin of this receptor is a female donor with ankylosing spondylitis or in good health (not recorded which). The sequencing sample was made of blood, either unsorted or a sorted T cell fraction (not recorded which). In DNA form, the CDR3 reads TGTGCCAGCAGTTTACCAGGATCGGACTATGGCTACACCTTC. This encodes CASSLPGSDYGYTF.